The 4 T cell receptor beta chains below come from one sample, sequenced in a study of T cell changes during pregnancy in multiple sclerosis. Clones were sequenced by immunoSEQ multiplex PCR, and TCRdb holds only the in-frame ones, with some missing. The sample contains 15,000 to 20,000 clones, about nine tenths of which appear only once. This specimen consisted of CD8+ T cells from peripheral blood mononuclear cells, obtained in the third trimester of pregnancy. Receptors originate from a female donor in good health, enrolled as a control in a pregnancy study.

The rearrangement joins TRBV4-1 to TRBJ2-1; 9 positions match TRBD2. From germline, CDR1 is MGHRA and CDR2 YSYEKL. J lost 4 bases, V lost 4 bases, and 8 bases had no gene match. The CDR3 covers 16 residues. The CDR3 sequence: CASSPRGLAEYNEQFF. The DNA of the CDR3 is TGCGCCAGCAGCCCTCGGGGACTAGCCGAGTACAATGAGCAGTTCTTC.

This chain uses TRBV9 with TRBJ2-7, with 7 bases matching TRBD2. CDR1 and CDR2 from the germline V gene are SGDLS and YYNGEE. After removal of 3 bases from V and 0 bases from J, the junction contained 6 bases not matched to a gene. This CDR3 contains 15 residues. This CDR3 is CASSESGATSYEQYF. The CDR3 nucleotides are TGTGCCAGCAGCGAGAGCGGGGCGACCTCCTACGAGCAGTACTTC.

The CDR3 region is CASSQESGTGGEKLFF. In nucleotides, the CDR3 is TGCGCCAGCAGCCAAGAAAGCGGGACAGGGGGCGAAAAACTGTTTTTT. V and J are TRBV4-3 and TRBJ1-4; 12 nucleotides line up with TRBD1. There are 16 residues in the CDR3. V trimming: 0 bases; J trimming: 8 bases; junction bases outside the gene matches: 4. The germline gives CDR1 LGHNA, CDR2 YSLEER.

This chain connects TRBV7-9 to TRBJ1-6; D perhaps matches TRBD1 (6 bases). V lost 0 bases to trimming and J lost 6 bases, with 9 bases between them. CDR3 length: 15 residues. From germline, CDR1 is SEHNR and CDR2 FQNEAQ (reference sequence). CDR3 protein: CASSLADRFNSPLHF. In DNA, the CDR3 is TGTGCCAGCAGCTTAGCGGACAGATTTAATTCACCCCTCCACTTT.